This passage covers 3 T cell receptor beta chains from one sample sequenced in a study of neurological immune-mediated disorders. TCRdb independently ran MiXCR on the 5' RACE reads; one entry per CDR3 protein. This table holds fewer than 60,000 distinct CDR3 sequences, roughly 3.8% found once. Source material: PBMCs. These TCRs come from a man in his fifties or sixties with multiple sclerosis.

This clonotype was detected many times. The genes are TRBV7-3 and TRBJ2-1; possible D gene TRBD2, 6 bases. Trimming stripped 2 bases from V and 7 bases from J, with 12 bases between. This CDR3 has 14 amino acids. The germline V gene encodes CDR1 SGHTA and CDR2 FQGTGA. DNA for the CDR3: TGTGCCAGCAGCTTAGTGTCTGGGGGGAATGAGCAGTTCTTC. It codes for CASSLVSGGNEQFF.

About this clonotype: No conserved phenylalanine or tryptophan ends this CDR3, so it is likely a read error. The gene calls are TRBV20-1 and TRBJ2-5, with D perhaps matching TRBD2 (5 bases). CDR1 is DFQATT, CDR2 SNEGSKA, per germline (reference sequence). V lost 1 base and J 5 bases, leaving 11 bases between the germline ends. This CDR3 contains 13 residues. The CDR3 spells CSARGTGRETQYL. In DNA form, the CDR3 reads TGCAGTGCTAGAGGAACGGGAAGGGAGACCCAGTACTTA.

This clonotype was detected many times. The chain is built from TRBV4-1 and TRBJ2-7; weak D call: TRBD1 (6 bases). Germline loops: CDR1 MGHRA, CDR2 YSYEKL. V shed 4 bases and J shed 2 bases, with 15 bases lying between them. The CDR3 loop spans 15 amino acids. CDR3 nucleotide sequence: TGCGCCAGCAGCCTGCTGGACAGTTCTCCCTACGAGCAGTACTTC. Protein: CASSLLDSSPYEQYF.